The following is a T cell receptor beta chain sequence with its context. There is no known antigen for this receptor. Nothing much larger sits one base from this clone, and base qualities are not available. V sheds 2 bases and J sheds 7 bases, leaving 10 bases between their ends. CDR1 SNHLY and CDR2 FYNNEI are derived from the germline V gene. The CDR3 goes from the cysteine to the phenylalanine over 13 residues. The CDR3 DNA has 39 bases and is translated from base 1. This sample stems from a study of blood T cell repertoires in COVID-19 (dated by TCRdb to 2019 to 2021). A note on the overall study: Samples from collaborators originated in the United States, Italy and Spain and spanned both the acute and convalescent phases of COVID-19. Sample metadata almost always included a de-identified subject ID, COVID-19 status, age in years and sex. The material from the prospective study consisted of cDNA or gDNA derived from T cells, B-cell-depleted T cells, or PBMCs. The repertoires were released in a freely available public database meant as a resource for research on the immune response to SARS-CoV-2. Where available, HLA class I and class II types were obtained from metadata supplied by the sample provider rather than from assay-based typing. The dataset comprised deeply sampled blood TCRbeta repertoires from subjects exposed to, actively infected with, or recovered from COVID-19. Samples were obtained from the ongoing ImmuneRACE study (first 160 participants) and from over 1,000 subjects provided by 6 global collaborators.

Overall study outcomes, separate from this receptor: How much clinical and demographic metadata was included differed by source and by participant, and the metadata was provided uncurated.

Samples from volunteer blood donors who had recovered from COVID-19 were contributed by a second Seattle source. Collaborating institutions collected whole blood in K2EDTA tubes following their own protocols. Collaborator samples were shipped for TCRbeta analysis as frozen whole blood, isolated PBMCs, or DNA extracted from either sample type. TCRbeta CDR3 regions were amplified from genomic DNA by means of the immunoSEQ Assay, a bias-controlled multiplex PCR. The authors' analysis ran thus. The number of nucleated cells in each sample was estimated from the amplification of reference gene primers within the assay. Sequence reads were collapsed and filtered to measure the absolute abundance of every unique TCRbeta CDR3 rearrangement. For each sample, productive Simpson clonality was calculated as the square root of Simpson's diversity index over productive rearrangements. TCRdb re-hosts the immuneACCESS table, in-frame sequences only. Its copies lack some clones; in the studies checked, an unresolved V gene accounts for under half of them, and the cause for the rest is not known. The D gene and trimming were derived from the DNA, and the V and J assignments and clone size from that table. Here the sample has fewer than 200,000 clones; around 89% occur a single time. The top ten constitute around 2% of the sample.

The TCR comes from a man in his fifties or sixties who had recovered from COVID-19. The sequencing sample was made of peripheral blood. The rearranged chain carries TRBV2 and TRBJ2-3; TRBD1 is a weak D gene call, 6 bases matching. The DNA reads as follows: TGTGCCAGCAGTGAATCACAGGGTAATACGCAGTATTTT. This gives the protein CASSESQGNTQYF.